Following are 14 T cell receptor beta chains from one sample sequenced in a study of blood T cell repertoires in COVID-19. The data were produced by immunoSEQ multiplex PCR, yet TCRdb's version contains in-frame clones alone and is incomplete. The sample carries fewer than 95,000 clones, 80% to 90% recorded once. What was sequenced was peripheral blood. The receptors originated from a man aged 45-65 years with acute or convalescent COVID-19.

The V gene is TRBV7-9, the J gene TRBJ2-1; TRBD1 agrees at 11 bases. The CDR3 contains 18 residues. Germline V lookup: CDR1 SEHNR, CDR2 FQNEAQ (reference sequence). V was clipped by 5 bases and J by 4 bases; unmatched bases: 13. CDR3 amino acids: CASSPGQGALLWYNEQFF. The CDR3 coding sequence is TGTGCCAGCAGCCCCGGACAGGGGGCGCTTTTATGGTACAATGAGCAGTTCTTC. Together with reference TRBV7-9 and TRBJ2-1, the CDR3 gives the full variable domain: DTGVSQNPRHKITKRGQNVTFRCDPISEHNRLYWYRQTLGQGPEFLTYFQNEAQLEKSRLLSDRFSAERPKGSFSTLEIQRTEQGDSAMYLCASSPGQGALLWYNEQFFGPGTRLTVL.

This chain uses TRBV6-5 with TRBJ1-3; D is possibly TRBD1 (5 bases). Germline assignment: CDR1 MNHEY and CDR2 SVGAGI. This CDR3 contains 15 residues. Trimming cost V 8 bases and J 0 bases, with 14 bases left between them. The chain's CDR3 is CASRTPTSSGNTIYF. The CDR3 DNA sequence: TGTGCCAGCCGGACACCGACCTCCTCTGGAAACACCATATATTTT.

The chain links TRBV28 to TRBJ1-1, with TRBD1 identical over 9 bases. The CDR3 has 15 amino acids. Germline loops: CDR1 MDHEN, CDR2 SYDVKM. Trimming cost V 2 bases and J 5 bases; bases outside gene matches: 6. The CDR3 reads CASSLGGQGLTEAFF. In DNA, the CDR3 is TGTGCCAGCAGTTTAGGGGGACAGGGTCTGACTGAAGCTTTCTTT.

The CDR3 nucleotides read TGTGCCAGCAGCTTTGACAGGCAGAGCTCCTACGAGCAGTACTTC. Protein: CASSFDRQSSYEQYF. V is TRBV7-9 and J is TRBJ2-7; tentatively, D is TRBD1 (6 bases). The CDR3 has 15 amino acids. Deletions cut 3 bases from V and 0 bases from J, with 12 bases between. The germline CDR1 and CDR2 sequences are SEHNR and FQNEAQ (reference sequence).

The chain joins TRBV5-6 to TRBJ2-1; weak D call: TRBD1 (6 bases). The length of the CDR3 is 15 residues. Germline CDR1 reads SGHDT; CDR2 reads YYEEEE. Trimming pared 0 bases from V and 7 bases from J, leaving 14 bases between. In nucleotides, the CDR3 is TGTGCCAGCAGCTTGGTGGGGCAGGGGAGAAATGAGCAGTTCTTC. It specifies CASSLVGQGRNEQFF. Complete variable domain (other parts from reference TRBV5-6 and TRBJ2-1): DAGVTQSPTHLIKTRGQQVTLRCSPKSGHDTVSWYQQALGQGPQFIFQYYEEEERQRGNFPDRFSGHQFPNYSSELNVNALLLGDSALYLCASSLVGQGRNEQFFGPGTRLTVL.

This clone appeared a single time. V gene TRBV12-3 or TRBV12-4 combines with J gene TRBJ2-5, with D possibly matching TRBD1 (6 bases). Between the trimmed V and J ends, which lost 5 bases and 6 bases, there was a span of 10 bases. The length of the CDR3 is 12 residues. The CDR3 loop reads CASSDRPKTQYF. The CDR3 DNA sequence: TGTGCCAGCAGTGACAGGCCGAAGACCCAGTACTTC.

The J gene is TRBJ1-2, the V gene TRBV6-1, with D maybe TRBD1 (6 bases). The V and J ends lost 1 base and 7 bases respectively, with 16 bases between them. The CDR3 covers 15 residues. CDR1 and CDR2 (germline): MNHNS, SASEGT. The CDR3, as DNA: TGTGCCAGCAGTGAAGACGTGACAGGCAGGTTTGGCTACACCTTC. It codes for CASSEDVTGRFGYTF.

The rearrangement joins TRBV18 to TRBJ2-1, with TRBD2 matching 10 bases. This CDR3 has 16 residues. In germline, CDR1 is KGHSH, CDR2 LQKENI. V trimming: 5 bases; J trimming: 7 bases; junction bases outside the gene matches: 11. Here the CDR3 DNA reads TGTGCCAGCTCAGGAGCTGCTAGCGGGGGAAGTAATGAGCAGTTCTTC. This sequence encodes CASSGAASGGSNEQFF. The variable domain in full, completed from reference TRBV18 and TRBJ2-1, reads NAGVMQNPRHLVRRRGQEARLRCSPMKGHSHVYWYRQLPEEGLKFMVYLQKENIIDESGMPKERFSAEFPKEGPSILRIQQVVRGDSAAYFCASSGAASGGSNEQFFGPGTRLTVL.

The chain links TRBV15 to TRBJ1-2, with 8 bases lining up with TRBD1. There are 16 residues in the CDR3. The germline V gene has CDR1 LNHNV and CDR2 YYDKDF (reference sequence). Trimming cost V 5 bases and J 2 bases; bases outside gene matches: 10. Here the CDR3 reads CATSLEPGGVNYGYTF. DNA for the CDR3: TGTGCCACCAGCCTAGAGCCAGGGGGCGTCAACTATGGCTACACCTTC.

This rearrangement joins TRBV28 to TRBJ1-2; 10 bases map to TRBD1. V lost 5 bases to trimming and J lost 7 bases; unmatched junction nucleotides: 10. The CDR3 consists of 15 residues. Germline V gene lookup returns CDR1 MDHEN and CDR2 SYDVKM. In nucleotides, the CDR3 is TGTGCCAGCAGTCCGGTCGACAGGGGGCAAGGTGGCTACACCTTC. Translated, it gives CASSPVDRGQGGYTF.

V is TRBV2 and J is TRBJ1-2; 8 bases line up with TRBD1. V dropped 3 bases and J dropped 5; count of bases not matched to a gene: 17. Germline assignment: CDR1 SNHLY and CDR2 FYNNEI. The CDR3 sequence is 18 residues long. The CDR3 is CASSDLGQGRTEDYGYTF. The CDR3 DNA reads TGTGCCAGCAGTGACCTCGGACAGGGCCGGACGGAGGATTATGGCTACACCTTC.

The chain has TRBV11-2 and TRBJ1-4; 8 bases match TRBD1. In germline, CDR1 is SGHAT, CDR2 FQNNGV. The CDR3 is made up of 15 amino acids. The V segment lost 0 bases and the J segment 14 bases; nucleotides outside the gene matches: 11. CDR3 nucleotide sequence: TGTGCCAGCAGCTTAGAAGGGACAGGTGGGATTCGGCTGTTTTTT. Its translation is CASSLEGTGGIRLFF.

The rearrangement uses TRBV2 and TRBJ2-2, with 8 positions matching TRBD2. Germline V gene lookup returns CDR1 SNHLY and CDR2 FYNNEI. The trim removed 4 bases at V and 0 bases at J, leaving 4 bases unmatched. The CDR3 loop spans 16 amino acids. The chain's CDR3 is CASSGHSGANTGELFF. The CDR3, as DNA: TGTGCCAGCAGTGGTCATAGCGGGGCGAACACCGGGGAGCTGTTTTTT.

CDR3 in amino acids: CALGGQGYGYTF. The CDR3 nucleotides read TGTGCCCTCGGGGGGCAAGGCTATGGCTACACCTTC. The rearrangement uses TRBV30 and TRBJ1-2; D may be TRBD1 (6 bases). The CDR3 covers 12 residues. V shed 8 bases and J shed 4 bases, with 14 bases lying between them. Germline V gene sequence: CDR1 GTSNPN, CDR2 SVGIG (reference sequence).